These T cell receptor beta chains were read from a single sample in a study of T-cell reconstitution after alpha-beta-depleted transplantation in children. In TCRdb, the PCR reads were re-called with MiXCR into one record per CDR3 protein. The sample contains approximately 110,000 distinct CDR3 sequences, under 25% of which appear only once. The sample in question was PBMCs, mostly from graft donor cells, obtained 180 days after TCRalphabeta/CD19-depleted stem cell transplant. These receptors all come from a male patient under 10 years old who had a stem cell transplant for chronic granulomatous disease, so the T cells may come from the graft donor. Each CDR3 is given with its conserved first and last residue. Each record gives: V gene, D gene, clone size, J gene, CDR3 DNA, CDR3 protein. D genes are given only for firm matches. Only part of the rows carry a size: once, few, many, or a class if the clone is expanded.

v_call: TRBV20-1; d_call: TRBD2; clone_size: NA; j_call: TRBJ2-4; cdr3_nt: TGCAGTGCTTCCCGGGGACTAGCGGGAGCCTTAAACATTCAGTACTTC; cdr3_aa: CSASRGLAGALNIQYF
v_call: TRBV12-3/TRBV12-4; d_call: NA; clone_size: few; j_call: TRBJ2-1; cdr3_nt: TGTGCCAGCAGTTGGCAGGCGGGCGGTGCGTGGTACAATGAGCAGTTCTTC; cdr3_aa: CASSWQAGGAWYNEQFF
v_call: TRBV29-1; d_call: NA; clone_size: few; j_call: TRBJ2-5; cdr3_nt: TGCAGCGCAGGGGTCGAACAAGAGACCCAGTACTTC; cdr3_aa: CSAGVEQETQYF
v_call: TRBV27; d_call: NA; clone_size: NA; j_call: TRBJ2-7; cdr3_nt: TGTGCCAGCAGTTTTATTGGAGATTGGTCCTACGAGCAGTACTTC; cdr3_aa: CASSFIGDWSYEQYF
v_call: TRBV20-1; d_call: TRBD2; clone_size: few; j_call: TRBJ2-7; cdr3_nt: TGCAGTGCAAGGGTAAGCGGGAGGAACACCTACGAGCAGTACTTC; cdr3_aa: CSARVSGRNTYEQYF
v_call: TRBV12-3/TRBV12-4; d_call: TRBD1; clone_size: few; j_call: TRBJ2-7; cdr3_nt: TGTGCCAGCAGTTATGGGACAGGGGGCTACGAGCAGTACTTC; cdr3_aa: CASSYGTGGYEQYF
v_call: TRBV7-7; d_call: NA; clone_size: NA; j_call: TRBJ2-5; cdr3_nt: TGTGCTAGCAGCTTAGCTATTGGAAAGACCCAGTACTTC; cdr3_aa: CASSLAIGKTQYF
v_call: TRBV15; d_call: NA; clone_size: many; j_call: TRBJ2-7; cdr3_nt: TGTGCCACCAGCAGTCTTTACGAGCAGTACTTC; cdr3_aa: CATSSLYEQYF
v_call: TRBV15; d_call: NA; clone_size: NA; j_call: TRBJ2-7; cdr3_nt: TGTGCCACCAGCAGAGATCACGGGTCTTGGGACGAGCAGTACTTC; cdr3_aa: CATSRDHGSWDEQYF
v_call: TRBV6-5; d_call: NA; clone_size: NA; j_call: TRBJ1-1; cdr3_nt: TGTGCCAGCAGTTCTCTAGGCCCGAACACTGAAGCTTTCTTT; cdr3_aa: CASSSLGPNTEAFF
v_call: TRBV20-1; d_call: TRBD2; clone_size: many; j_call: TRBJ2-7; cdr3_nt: TGCAGTGCTACCCGGACTAGCGGGAGCCCCTACGAGCAGTACTTC; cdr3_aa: CSATRTSGSPYEQYF
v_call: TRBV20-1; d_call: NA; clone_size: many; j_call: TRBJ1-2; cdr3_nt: TGCAGTGCTAGTTTCGGGAGGGCTTTAACCTATGGCTACACCTTC; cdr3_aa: CSASFGRALTYGYTF
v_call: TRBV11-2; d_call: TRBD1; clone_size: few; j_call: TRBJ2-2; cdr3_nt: TGTGCCAGCAGAAGGACAGGAGCCACCGGGGAGCTGTTTTTT; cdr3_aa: CASRRTGATGELFF
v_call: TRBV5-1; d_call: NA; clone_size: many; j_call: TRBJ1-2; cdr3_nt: TGCGCCAGCAGCTTGGCCGGAAATATCAGGGGCTTCTATGGCTACACCTTC; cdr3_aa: CASSLAGNIRGFYGYTF
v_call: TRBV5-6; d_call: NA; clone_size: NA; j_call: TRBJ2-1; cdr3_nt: TGTGCCAGCAGCTTTTTTCCGGGACGGCACAATGAGCAGTTCTTC; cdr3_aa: CASSFFPGRHNEQFF
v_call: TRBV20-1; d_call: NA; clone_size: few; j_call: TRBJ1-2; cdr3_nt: TGCAGTGCCGGGACGGACTTTCCCCATGGCTACACCTTC; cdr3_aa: CSAGTDFPHGYTF
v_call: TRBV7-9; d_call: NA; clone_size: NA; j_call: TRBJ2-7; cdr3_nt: TGTGCCAGCAGCTTAGACAGGAGGGGCGAGCAGTACTTC; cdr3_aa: CASSLDRRGEQYF
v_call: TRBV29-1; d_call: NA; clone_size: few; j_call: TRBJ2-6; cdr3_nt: TGCAGCGTTGGGGCTGGGGCCAACGTCCTGACTTTC; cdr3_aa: CSVGAGANVLTF
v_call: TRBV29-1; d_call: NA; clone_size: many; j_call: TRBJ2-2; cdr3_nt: TGCAGCGTCATGCCAGGGATCCCCGGGGAGCTGTTTTTT; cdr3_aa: CSVMPGIPGELFF
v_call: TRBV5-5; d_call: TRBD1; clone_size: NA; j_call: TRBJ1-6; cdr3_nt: TGTGCCAGCAGCTACCAGGGGGTTGATTCACCCCTCCACTTT; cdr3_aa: CASSYQGVDSPLHF
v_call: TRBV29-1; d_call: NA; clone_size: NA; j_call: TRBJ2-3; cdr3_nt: TGCAGCGTTCGGCGACAGTACAGCACAGATACGCAGTATTTT; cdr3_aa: CSVRRQYSTDTQYF
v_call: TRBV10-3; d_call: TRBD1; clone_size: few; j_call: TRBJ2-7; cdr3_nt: TGTGCCATCAGTGAGAAGGGACAGGGGGCCGCCTACGAGCAGTACTTC; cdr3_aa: CAISEKGQGAAYEQYF
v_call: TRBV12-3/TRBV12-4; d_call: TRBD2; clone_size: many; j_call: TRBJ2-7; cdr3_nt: TGTGCCAGCAGTCGTACGACTAGCGGGTCCTACGAGCAGTACTTC; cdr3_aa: CASSRTTSGSYEQYF
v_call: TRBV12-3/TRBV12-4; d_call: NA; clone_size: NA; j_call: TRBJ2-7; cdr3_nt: TGTGCCAGCAGTAGATCGGGGAAGAGCTCCTACGAGCAGTACTTC; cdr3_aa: CASSRSGKSSYEQYF
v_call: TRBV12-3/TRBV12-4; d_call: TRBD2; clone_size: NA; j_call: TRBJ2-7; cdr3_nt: TGTGCCAGCAGTCACCTTGTAGCGGGAGTGAAGGAGCAGTACTTC; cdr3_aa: CASSHLVAGVKEQYF